Presented here are 2 T cell receptor beta chains from one specimen sequenced in a study of blood T cell repertoires in COVID-19. The table came from immunoSEQ multiplex PCR; TCRdb's copy has only in-frame clones and leaves some out. The sample lists about 310,000 clones; over 75% were seen once. Sequenced material: PBMCs or T cells enriched from blood (not recorded which). These receptors originate from a woman between 40 and 50 years old who had recovered from COVID-19.

This chain connects TRBV7-9 to TRBJ2-1; the D gene is possibly TRBD1 (6 bases). Germline V lookup: CDR1 SEHNR, CDR2 FQNEAQ (reference sequence). The CDR3 consists of 12 residues. V was shortened by 11 bases and J by 2 bases, with 10 bases between the two germline ends. CDR3 nucleotide sequence: TGTGCCCAGGACAGTACCTACAATGAGCAGTTCTTC. Protein sequence: CAQDSTYNEQFF.

The chain is built from TRBV13 and TRBJ1-2, with TRBD1 matching 9 bases. CDR1 is PRHDT, CDR2 FYEKMQ, per germline (reference sequence). Unmatched junction bases numbered 5, after V lost 5 bases and J lost 7 bases. The CDR3 has 13 residues. Here the CDR3 DNA reads TGTGCCAGCAGCCTCCTGGACAGGGGTGGCTACACCTTC. Its translation is CASSLLDRGGYTF.